This T cell receptor (beta chain) was observed in a study of Ad26.COV2.S vaccination and SARS-CoV-2 variants. A word on this clone: One end of the junction does not line up with germline, which may come from a read error.

CDR1 is SGHDT and CDR2 is YYEEEE in the germline V gene. CDR3 length: 13 amino acids. As for treatment: around 19 received Ad26.COV2.S at low or high dose, single or two shots; 5 received placebo; per-sample allocation not given. Material that was analyzed had been drawn on day 63 after the first vaccine or placebo injection. Assay used: immunoSEQ multiplex PCR; TCRdb lists only in-frame clones, some missing. Among about 480,000 clones listed, roughly 87% were seen once. This TCR was recovered from a person between 18 and 65 years old who received the Ad26.COV2.S COVID-19 vaccine or a placebo. This chain joins TRBV5-6 and TRBJ1-1, with D perhaps TRBD1 (6 bases). Specimen: peripheral blood, collected in a trial of Ad26.COV2.S vaccine versus placebo. The CDR3 DNA reads as TGTGCCAGCAGCTTGGTTGGGACAACTGAGGCTTTCTTT. It is translated as CASSLVGTTEAFF.